This T cell receptor beta chain was profiled in a study of cytomegalovirus exposure and HLA in healthy donors. The length of the CDR3 is 13 residues. Germline CDR1 and CDR2: MNHNS and SASEGT. The ends were cut back, 7 bases at V and 15 bases at J, with 22 bases in the middle. The PCR contained 60 Vbeta and 13 Jbeta primers. Using immunoSEQ multiplex PCR, the repertoire was profiled, and TCRdb retains in-frame clones only, with some absent. The sample lists about 170,000 clones; under 80% were seen once. J is TRBJ2-1 and V is TRBV6-1, with D possibly being TRBD1 (6 bases). The sample consisted of PBMCs. This clonotype was obtained from a female donor in good health and CMV-seronegative. CDR3 sequence: CASKGSGDPIRFF. CDR3 sequence (DNA): TGTGCCAGCAAGGGTTCAGGGGACCCAATCCGGTTCTTC.